The clone carrying this T cell receptor beta chain came up many times. Its target is not known. Unique molecular identifiers were incorporated when the TCRbeta library was constructed. Using its own MiXCR run on the PCR reads, TCRdb lists one record per CDR3 protein. The sample shows some 300,000 distinct CDR3 sequences, less than 9.5% of them seen only once. This entry comes from a study of T-cell reconstitution after alpha-beta-depleted transplantation in children. Broader study findings: After transplant, at about two months, alpha-beta T cells were reportedly derived from several hundred expanded graft clones. The authors attributed T-cell counts and diversity one year after transplant mostly to newly produced T cells. High day-60 TCRbeta diversity in some patients came from surviving recipient T cells and thymic progenitors.

CDR3 length: 11 residues. CDR1 and CDR2 from the germline V gene are LNHDA and SQIVND (reference sequence). V was trimmed by 3 bases and J by 3 bases, leaving 0 bases between them. Sequencing used peripheral blood, obtained 360 days after TCRalphabeta/CD19-depleted stem cell transplant. This clonotype originated in a female patient aged 2 to 10 who had a stem cell transplant for Fanconi anemia, so the T cells may come from the graft donor. The gene calls are TRBV19 and TRBJ2-1; D is unresolved. The CDR3 loop reads CASSIYNEQFF. The CDR3 DNA sequence: TGTGCCAGTAGTATCTACAATGAGCAGTTCTTC.